These 8 T cell receptor beta chains share one sample of origin, sequenced in a study of blood T cell repertoires in COVID-19 (dated by TCRdb to the early 2020s). The library was built by means of the immunoSEQ multiplex PCR assay. Here the immuneACCESS table is served through TCRdb, limited to in-frame sequences with V and J called. Missing clones are a known gap in these copies; in checked studies unresolved V genes cover under half, and the rest lacks a known reason. Present in this sample are about 74,000 clones, roughly 81% of which were seen just once. The ten largest clones capture about a third of the sample. Material: peripheral blood. The source of these receptors is a man aged 65-85 years with acute or convalescent COVID-19.

V is TRBV14 and J is TRBJ2-5; 9 bases align to TRBD2. J lost 4 bases, V lost 3 bases, and 3 bases had no gene match. The V gene's germline CDR1 is SGHDN and CDR2 FVKESK. The CDR3 length is 14 residues. The CDR3 bases are TGTGCCAGCAGCCATCCGGGACTAGCAGAGACCCAGTACTTC. Residues: CASSHPGLAETQYF.

The chain employs TRBV4-3 and TRBJ2-1; possibly TRBD2 for D (6 bases). Germline-derived CDR1 and CDR2 are LGHNA and YSLEER. The CDR3 has 17 amino acids. V dropped 0 bases and J dropped 7 bases, with 19 bases sitting between them. The CDR3 DNA sequence: TGCGCCAGCAGCCAAGATCGGGGGATAAGGGCCAATAATGAGCAGTTCTTC. Translated, it gives CASSQDRGIRANNEQFF.

The chain uses TRBV19 and TRBJ1-2, with a possible D match to TRBD1 (5 bases). Germline V lookup: CDR1 LNHDA, CDR2 SQIVND (reference sequence). V was trimmed by 8 bases and J by 3 bases, leaving 10 bases between them. The CDR3 runs 12 residues. The CDR3: CASRGGDYGYTF. CDR3 nucleotide sequence: TGTGCCAGTCGGGGCGGGGACTATGGCTACACCTTC.

The CDR3 loop reads CASSFRLSTYNEQFF. For the CDR3, the DNA is TGTGCCAGCAGCTTCCGACTAAGTACCTACAATGAGCAGTTCTTC. The chain uses TRBV7-6 and TRBJ2-1; tentative D call: TRBD2 (5 bases). CDR3 size: 15 residues. Germline assignment: CDR1 SGHVS and CDR2 FNYEAQ. Trimming shortened V by 3 bases and J by 2 bases, and 11 bases separated the two germline ends.

The CDR3 nucleotides are TGTGCCAGCAGCCAGCGGCGGCAAGAGACCCAGTACTTC. It encodes CASSQRRQETQYF. The J gene is TRBJ2-5, the V gene TRBV3-1 (or the pseudogene TRBV3-2); no firm D call. V lost 3 bases and J lost 2, with 7 bases in between. This CDR3 comprises 13 residues. Germline V gene data show CDR1 as LGHDT and CDR2 as YNNKEL (reference sequence).

The chain carries TRBV5-1 and TRBJ1-1; TRBD1 matches 7 bases. The J segment lost 5 bases and the V segment lost 1 base, leaving 8 bases of the junction unmatched. The CDR3 spans 15 residues. CDR1 is SGHRS and CDR2 is YFSETQ in the germline V gene. CDR3 protein: CASSLQTGEGTEAFF. CDR3 nucleotides: TGCGCCAGCAGCTTGCAAACAGGGGAAGGAACTGAAGCTTTCTTT.

V usage is TRBV5-1 and J usage is TRBJ2-3; 7 positions agree with TRBD1. Per germline, CDR1 SGHRS and CDR2 YFSETQ. The V and J ends lost 0 bases and 4 bases, in that order; junction bases with no gene match: 5. The CDR3 runs 15 residues. The CDR3 nucleotides read TGCGCCAGCAGCTTGGAGGGTAGGGGGCCAGATACGCAGTATTTT. It translates to CASSLEGRGPDTQYF.

The rearrangement uses TRBV10-2 and TRBJ1-1, with TRBD1 matching 7 bases. The CDR3 is 16 amino acids. V was pared by 4 bases and J by 1 base, with 9 bases of the junction left unmatched. CDR1 and CDR2 from the germline V gene are WSHSY and SAAADI. The CDR3 protein is CASSAPKGAGNTEAFF. Written as DNA, the CDR3 is TGCGCCAGCAGTGCTCCAAAGGGGGCAGGGAACACTGAAGCTTTCTTT.